This is a list of T cell receptor beta chains from one sample in a study of shared clonotypes between healthy human individuals. Sequencing was performed with immunoSEQ multiplex PCR; in TCRdb, only in-frame clones are kept and a portion is missing. The sample lists approximately 350,000 clones; around 72% were seen once. Sample: memory CD4+ T cells sorted from blood. The receptors here all came from a young man in good health. Both conserved end residues are part of each CDR3. D genes are given only for firm matches. The size entry is marked missing in some rows and otherwise reads once, few, many or a size class.

>TRBV5-4|TRBJ2-3|once|TRBD2
TGTGCCAGCAGCTTTTGGACTAGCGGGAGTCGGGGAGTGGAGTATTTT
CASSFWTSGSRGVEYF
>TRBV18|TRBJ1-1|.|.
TGTGCCAGCTCAGGACGAACAGGGAACACTGAAGCTTTCTTT
CASSGRTGNTEAFF
>TRBV19|TRBJ2-1|.|.
TGTGCCAGTAGTATTCGGGGAGAGCAGTTCTTC
CASSIRGEQFF
>TRBV11-3|TRBJ2-1|few|TRBD2
TGTGCCAGCAGCTTAGTAGGGACTAGCGTCAATGAGCAGTTCTTC
CASSLVGTSVNEQFF
>TRBV6-4|TRBJ2-6|few|.
TGTGCCAGCAGAGGGGACTCTGGGGCCAACGTCCTGACTTTC
CASRGDSGANVLTF
>TRBV10-3|TRBJ1-1|.|TRBD1
TGTGCCATCAGTGAGAAGAGGGACAGAGAAGCTTTCTTT
CAISEKRDREAFF
>TRBV7-9|TRBJ2-3|once|.
TGTGCCAGCAGTTTCGCCCCCACAGATACGCAGTATTTT
CASSFAPTDTQYF
>TRBV15|TRBJ2-7|few|TRBD2
TGTGCCACCAGCCCAAAGCGGGAGGGCCGGAAGCAGTACTTC
CATSPKREGRKQYF
>TRBV19|TRBJ2-7|.|TRBD1
TGTGCCAGTAGTACAGGGACCGGGACAGGGGTGGACGAGCAGTACTTC
CASSTGTGTGVDEQYF
>TRBV19|TRBJ2-3|.|.
TGTGCCAGTAGTGCCCCTGAGGGGACAGATACGCAGTATTTT
CASSAPEGTDTQYF
>TRBV6-5|TRBJ2-3|.|TRBD2
TGTGCCAGCAGTTACGGGACTAGCGTTGAAACAGATACGCAGTATTTT
CASSYGTSVETDTQYF
>TRBV6-1|TRBJ1-2|.|TRBD1
TGTGCCAGCAGCGTGCATGGGACAGCAAACTATGGCTACACCTTC
CASSVHGTANYGYTF